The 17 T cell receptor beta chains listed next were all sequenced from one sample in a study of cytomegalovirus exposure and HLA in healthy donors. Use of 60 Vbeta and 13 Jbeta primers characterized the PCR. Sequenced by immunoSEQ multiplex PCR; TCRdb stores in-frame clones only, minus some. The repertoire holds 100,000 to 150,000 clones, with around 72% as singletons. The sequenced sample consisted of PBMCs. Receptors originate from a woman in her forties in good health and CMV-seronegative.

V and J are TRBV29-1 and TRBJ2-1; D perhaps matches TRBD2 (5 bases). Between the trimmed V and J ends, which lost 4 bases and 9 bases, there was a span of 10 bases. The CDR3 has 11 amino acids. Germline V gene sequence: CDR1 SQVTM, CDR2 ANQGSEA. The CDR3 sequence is CSVVKTIEQFF. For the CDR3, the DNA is TGCAGCGTTGTAAAGACTATTGAGCAGTTCTTC.

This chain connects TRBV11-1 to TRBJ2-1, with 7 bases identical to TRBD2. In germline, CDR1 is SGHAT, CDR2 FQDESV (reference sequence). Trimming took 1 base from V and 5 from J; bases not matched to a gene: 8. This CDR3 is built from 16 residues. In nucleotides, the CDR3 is TGTGCCAGCAGCTTAGTCCCGGGGGGAGCGGACAATGAGCAGTTCTTC. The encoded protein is CASSLVPGGADNEQFF.

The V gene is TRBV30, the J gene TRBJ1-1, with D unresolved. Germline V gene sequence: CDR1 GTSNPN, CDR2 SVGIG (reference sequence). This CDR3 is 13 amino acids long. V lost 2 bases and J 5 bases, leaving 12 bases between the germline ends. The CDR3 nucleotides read TGTGCCTGGAGTCCCGGTCCCGGTACTGAAGCTTTCTTT. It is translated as CAWSPGPGTEAFF.

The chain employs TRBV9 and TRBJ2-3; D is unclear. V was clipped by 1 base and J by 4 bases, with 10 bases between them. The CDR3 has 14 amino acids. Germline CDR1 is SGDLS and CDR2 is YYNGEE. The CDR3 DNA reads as TGTGCCAGCAGCGTATATACCCGGTCAGATACGCAGTATTTT. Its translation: CASSVYTRSDTQYF.

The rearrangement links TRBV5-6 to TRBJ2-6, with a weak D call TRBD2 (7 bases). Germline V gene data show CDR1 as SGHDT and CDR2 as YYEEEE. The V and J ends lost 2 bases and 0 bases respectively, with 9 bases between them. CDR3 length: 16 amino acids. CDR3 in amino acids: CASSFRGGSGANVLTF. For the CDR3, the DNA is TGTGCCAGCAGCTTTAGGGGGGGCTCTGGGGCCAACGTCCTGACTTTC.

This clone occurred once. DNA for the CDR3: TGTGCCAGCAGCTTCGCCAGTAACACTGAAGCTTTCTTT. Residues: CASSFASNTEAFF. This sequence joins TRBV11-2 and TRBJ1-1; D gene ambiguous. Germline CDR1 SGHAT, CDR2 FQNNGV. This CDR3 is built from 13 residues. The V end lost 3 bases, the J end lost 2 bases, and 7 bases lay between the germline ends.

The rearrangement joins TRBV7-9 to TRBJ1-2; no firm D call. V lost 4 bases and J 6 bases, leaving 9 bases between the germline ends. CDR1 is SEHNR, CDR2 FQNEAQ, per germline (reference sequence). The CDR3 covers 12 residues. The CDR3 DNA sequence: TGTGCCAGCAGCTCACAGCTTGATGGCTACACCTTC. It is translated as CASSSQLDGYTF. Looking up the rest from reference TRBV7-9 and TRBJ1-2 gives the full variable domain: DTGVSQNPRHKITKRGQNVTFRCDPISEHNRLYWYRQTLGQGPEFLTYFQNEAQLEKSRLLSDRFSAERPKGSFSTLEIQRTEQGDSAMYLCASSSQLDGYTFGSGTRLTVV.

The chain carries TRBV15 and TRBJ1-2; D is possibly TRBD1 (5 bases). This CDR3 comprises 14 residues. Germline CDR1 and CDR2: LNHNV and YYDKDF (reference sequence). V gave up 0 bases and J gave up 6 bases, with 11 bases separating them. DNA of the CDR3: TGTGCCACCAGCAGAGATGGAGCGGGGGATGGCTACACCTTC. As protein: CATSRDGAGDGYTF.

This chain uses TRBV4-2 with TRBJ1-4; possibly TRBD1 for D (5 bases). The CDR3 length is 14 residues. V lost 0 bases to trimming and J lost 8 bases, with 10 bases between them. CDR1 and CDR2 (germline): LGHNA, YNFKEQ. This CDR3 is CASSQESGNEKLFF. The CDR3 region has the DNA TGTGCCAGCAGCCAAGAATCAGGGAACGAAAAACTGTTTTTT.

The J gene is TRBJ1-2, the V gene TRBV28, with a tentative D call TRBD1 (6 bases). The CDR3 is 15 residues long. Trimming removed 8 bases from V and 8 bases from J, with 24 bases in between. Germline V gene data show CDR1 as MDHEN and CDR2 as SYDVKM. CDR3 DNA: TGTGCCAGCTATTCCTACGGCAGGGGCCTCTTAGGCTACACCTTC. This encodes CASYSYGRGLLGYTF.

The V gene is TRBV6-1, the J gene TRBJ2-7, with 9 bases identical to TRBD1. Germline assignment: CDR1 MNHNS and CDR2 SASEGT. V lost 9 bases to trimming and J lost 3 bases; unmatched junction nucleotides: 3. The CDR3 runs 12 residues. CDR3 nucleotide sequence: TGTGCCAGTAGACAGGGGGGCTACGAGCAGTACTTC. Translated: CASRQGGYEQYF.

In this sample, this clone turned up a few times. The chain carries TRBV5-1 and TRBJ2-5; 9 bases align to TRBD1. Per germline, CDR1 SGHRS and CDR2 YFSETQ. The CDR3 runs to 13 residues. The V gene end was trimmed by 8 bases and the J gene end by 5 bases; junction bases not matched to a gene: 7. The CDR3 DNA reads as TGCGCCAGTAGGACAGGGGATGGGGAGACCCAGTACTTC. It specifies CASRTGDGETQYF.

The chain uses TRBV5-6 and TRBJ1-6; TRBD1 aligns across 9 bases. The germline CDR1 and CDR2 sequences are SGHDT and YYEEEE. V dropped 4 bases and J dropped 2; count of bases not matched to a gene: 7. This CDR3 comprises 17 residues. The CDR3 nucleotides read TGTGCCAGCAGCCAACAGGGGGCGACGACCTATAATTCACCCCTCCACTTT. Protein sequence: CASSQQGATTYNSPLHF.

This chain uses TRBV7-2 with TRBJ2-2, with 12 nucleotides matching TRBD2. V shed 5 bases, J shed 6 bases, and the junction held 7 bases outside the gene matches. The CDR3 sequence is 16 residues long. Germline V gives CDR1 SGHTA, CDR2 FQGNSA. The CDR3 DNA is TGTGCCAGCAGCCCTCTAGCGGGGGGGCATCCCGGGGAGCTGTTTTTT. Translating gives CASSPLAGGHPGELFF.

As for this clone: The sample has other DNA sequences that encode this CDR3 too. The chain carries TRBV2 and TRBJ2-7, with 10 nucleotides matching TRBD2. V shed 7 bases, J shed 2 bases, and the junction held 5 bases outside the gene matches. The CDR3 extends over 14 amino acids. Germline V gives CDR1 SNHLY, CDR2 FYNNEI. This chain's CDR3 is CASNLAGETYEQYF. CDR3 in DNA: TGTGCCAGCAACCTAGCGGGGGAAACCTACGAGCAGTACTTC.

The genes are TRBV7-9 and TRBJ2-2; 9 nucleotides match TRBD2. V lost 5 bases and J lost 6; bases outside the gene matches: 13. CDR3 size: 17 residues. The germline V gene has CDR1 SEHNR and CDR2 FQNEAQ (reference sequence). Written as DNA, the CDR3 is TGTGCCAGCAGCATACCTCCGGGACTAGCCGCGGCCGGGGAGCTGTTTTTT. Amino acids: CASSIPPGLAAAGELFF.

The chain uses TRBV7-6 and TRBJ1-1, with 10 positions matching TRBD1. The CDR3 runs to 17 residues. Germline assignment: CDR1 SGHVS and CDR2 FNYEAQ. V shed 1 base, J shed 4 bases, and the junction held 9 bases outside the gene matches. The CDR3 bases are TGTGCCAGCAGCTTAGTCGGGACAGGGGCGTCGCGCACTGAAGCTTTCTTT. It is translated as CASSLVGTGASRTEAFF.